This passage covers 17 T cell receptor beta chains from one sample sequenced in a study of technical replicates of blood from a few donors. Repertoires were generated with immunoSEQ multiplex PCR, while TCRdb's copy carries only in-frame clones and drops some. The table includes approximately 64,000 clones, roughly 86% detected once. The sequenced sample consisted of PBMCs. The receptors shown here come from a human donor in good health. Some clones in this sample may be carry-over from other donors' samples.

The chain couples TRBV12-5 to TRBJ2-1, with TRBD2 matching 7 bases. Germline V gene data show CDR1 as LGHNT and CDR2 as FRNRAP. Trimming at V came to 5 bases and at J to 8 bases, leaving 3 bases not matched to a gene. The CDR3 spans 12 residues. The CDR3 DNA reads TGTGCTAGTGGTCCGGGACTACATGAGCAGTTCTTC. Translated: CASGPGLHEQFF.

This clone was counted only a few times. CDR3 amino acids: CASSARPNRGQETQYF. In DNA, the CDR3 is TGTGCCAGCAGCGCGAGGCCTAACAGGGGCCAAGAGACCCAGTACTTC. The chain recombines TRBV9 with TRBJ2-5; 7 bases are a match to TRBD1. This CDR3 contains 16 residues. The V segment lost 3 bases and the J segment 1 base; nucleotides outside the gene matches: 9. The V gene's germline CDR1 is SGDLS and CDR2 YYNGEE.

The V gene is TRBV5-6, the J gene TRBJ2-5; tentatively, D is TRBD2 (6 bases). Germline V gene lookup returns CDR1 SGHDT and CDR2 YYEEEE. V lost 6 bases and J 5 bases, leaving 20 bases between the germline ends. The length of the CDR3 is 15 residues. CDR3: CASIQGLPDWETQYF. The CDR3 coding sequence is TGTGCCAGCATCCAAGGACTACCTGATTGGGAGACCCAGTACTTC.

This clone is a singleton in its sample. The chain uses TRBV12-5 and TRBJ2-2; 7 bases agree with TRBD2. From germline, CDR1 is LGHNT and CDR2 FRNRAP. The trim removed 3 bases at V and 2 bases at J, leaving 6 bases unmatched. This CDR3 spans 16 amino acids. CDR3 coding DNA: TGTGCTAGTGGTTTCCTGTCGGGGGGAAACACCGGGGAGCTGTTTTTT. This translates into CASGFLSGGNTGELFF.

The chain couples TRBV7-9 to TRBJ1-1; 8 nucleotides align to TRBD1. Germline lookup yields CDR1 SEHNR and CDR2 FQNEAQ (reference sequence). CDR3 length equals 12 residues. V shed 6 bases, J shed 7 bases, and the junction held 4 bases outside the gene matches. CDR3 residues: CASSRGTGEAFF. The CDR3 DNA is TGTGCCAGCAGTCGTGGGACAGGTGAAGCTTTCTTT.

The gene calls are TRBV10-3 and TRBJ2-5, with D tentatively TRBD2 (6 bases). Looked up from germline, CDR1 is ENHRY and CDR2 is SYGVKD. Trimming stripped 4 bases from V and 4 bases from J, with 10 bases between. The CDR3 length is 13 residues. The CDR3: CAISVIGGETQYF. The CDR3 DNA reads TGTGCCATCAGTGTGATCGGGGGAGAGACCCAGTACTTC.

The chain couples TRBV5-4 to TRBJ1-2, with a weak D call TRBD1 (5 bases). Germline assignment: CDR1 SGHNT and CDR2 YYREEE (reference sequence). Trimming took off 1 base at V and 2 bases at J, with 15 bases between the two ends. The length of the CDR3 is 16 residues. CDR3 protein: CASSLNAGILNYGYTF. The CDR3 DNA reads as TGTGCCAGCAGCTTGAACGCAGGGATACTGAACTATGGCTACACCTTC.

This rearrangement joins TRBV5-6 to TRBJ1-2; TRBD1 matches 11 bases. The length of the CDR3 is 15 residues. Germline V gene lookup returns CDR1 SGHDT and CDR2 YYEEEE. V gave up 4 bases and J gave up 8 bases; unmatched junction bases: 10. CDR3 region: CASSTADRGLGGYTF. The CDR3, as DNA: TGTGCCAGCAGCACCGCGGACAGGGGGCTCGGCGGCTACACCTTC.

The chain links TRBV14 to TRBJ1-6; 9 bases align to TRBD1. Germline V gene sequence: CDR1 SGHDN, CDR2 FVKESK. J was trimmed by 6 bases and V by 4 bases; bases with no gene match: 7. The CDR3 covers 16 residues. The chain's CDR3 is CASSRRQGVFNSPLHF. CDR3 bases: TGTGCCAGCAGCCGGAGACAGGGGGTCTTTAATTCACCCCTCCACTTT.

This clone came up once. The chain is built from TRBV19 and TRBJ2-5; 9 bases are shared with TRBD1. In germline, CDR1 is LNHDA, CDR2 SQIVND (reference sequence). Trimming at V came to 5 bases and at J to 5 bases, leaving 6 bases not matched to a gene. The CDR3 is 14 residues long. DNA of the CDR3: TGTGCCAGTAGTGGGGACAGGGATGCGGAGACCCAGTACTTC. It translates to CASSGDRDAETQYF.

The chain joins TRBV6-5 to TRBJ2-2; the match to TRBD1 covers 7 bases. The CDR3 loop spans 15 amino acids. The junction had 4 bases not matched to a gene; V was cut back by 6 bases and J by 0 bases. Germline CDR1 and CDR2: MNHEY and SVGAGI. The CDR3 protein is CASSPTGTNTGELFF. The CDR3 DNA sequence: TGTGCCAGCAGCCCGACAGGGACGAACACCGGGGAGCTGTTTTTT.

This rearrangement joins TRBV10-3 to TRBJ1-6; D is unclear. In germline, CDR1 is ENHRY, CDR2 SYGVKD. V was cut by 0 bases and J by 4 bases, with 7 bases left in between. The CDR3 has 15 amino acids. The CDR3 nucleotides read TGTGCCATCAGTGAGTCCCCGGGATATAATTCACCCCTCCACTTT. Translated, it gives CAISESPGYNSPLHF.

A single count supports this clone. The genes are TRBV5-6 and TRBJ1-1; TRBD1 agrees at 9 bases. Germline trimming cut 4 bases from V and 7 bases from J; bases unmatched to any gene: 11. Germline CDR1 and CDR2: SGHDT and YYEEEE. CDR3 length: 15 residues. As DNA, the CDR3 is TGTGCCAGCAGCCACATCAGACAGGGGGGATATGAAGCTTTCTTT. It encodes CASSHIRQGGYEAFF.

This clone rates as medium-sized. In DNA, the CDR3 is TGTGCCAGCAGCAAACTCGGGAGGGTTAATACCGGGGAGCTGTTTTTT. Protein: CASSKLGRVNTGELFF. The chain is built from TRBV7-8 and TRBJ2-2; 8 bases match TRBD2. The V segment lost 5 bases and the J segment 5 bases; nucleotides outside the gene matches: 10. The CDR3 spans 16 residues. Germline V CDR1 and CDR2: SGHVS, FQNEAQ.

The rearrangement links TRBV27 to TRBJ2-1, with 11 bases that match TRBD2. V lost 6 bases, J lost 6 bases, and 10 bases stayed unmatched. Germline values: CDR1 MNHEY, CDR2 SMNVEV (reference sequence). This CDR3 spans 16 amino acids. The CDR3 sequence is CASRGPTSGRGNEQFF. The CDR3 DNA sequence: TGTGCCAGCAGGGGGCCAACTAGCGGGAGAGGCAATGAGCAGTTCTTC.

The chain carries TRBV5-1 and TRBJ1-2; 7 bases agree with TRBD1. Germline V gene data show CDR1 as SGHRS and CDR2 as YFSETQ. The trim removed 0 bases at V and 6 bases at J, leaving 11 bases unmatched. This CDR3 spans 16 amino acids. CDR3 sequence reads: CASSLASNRQGDGYTF. The CDR3 DNA reads as TGCGCCAGCAGCTTGGCCTCCAATCGACAGGGTGATGGCTACACCTTC.

This chain joins TRBV7-7 and TRBJ2-2; no definite D call. Trimming pared 5 bases from V and 4 bases from J, leaving 17 bases between. Germline loops: CDR1 SSHAT, CDR2 FNYEAQ (reference sequence). The CDR3 sequence is 16 residues long. CDR3 in amino acids: CASSPQTTPGTGELFF. The CDR3 nucleotides read TGTGCCAGCAGCCCCCAGACGACCCCGGGCACCGGGGAGCTGTTTTTT.